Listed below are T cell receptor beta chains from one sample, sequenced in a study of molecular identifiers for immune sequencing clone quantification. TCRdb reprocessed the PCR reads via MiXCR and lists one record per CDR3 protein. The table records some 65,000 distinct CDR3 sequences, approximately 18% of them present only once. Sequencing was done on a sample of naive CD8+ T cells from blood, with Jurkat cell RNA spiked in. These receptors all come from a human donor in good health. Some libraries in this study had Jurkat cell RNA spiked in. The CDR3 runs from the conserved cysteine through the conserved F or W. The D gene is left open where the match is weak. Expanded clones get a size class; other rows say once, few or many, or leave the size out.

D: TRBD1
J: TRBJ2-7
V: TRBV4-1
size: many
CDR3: CASSRVQGDYRYF
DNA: TGCGCCAGCAGCCGGGTACAGGGGGATTACAGGTACTTC

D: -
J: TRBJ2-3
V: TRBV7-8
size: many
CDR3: CASSLGITDTQYF
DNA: TGTGCCAGCAGCTTAGGTATCACGGATACGCAGTATTTT

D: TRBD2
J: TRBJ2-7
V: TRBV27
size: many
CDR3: CASSGGPSGALEQYF
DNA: TGTGCCAGCAGTGGAGGTCCTAGCGGGGCTTTAGAGCAGTACTTC

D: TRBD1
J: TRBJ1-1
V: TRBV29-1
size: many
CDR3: CSGVGTGGLNTEAFF
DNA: TGCAGCGGCGTCGGGACAGGGGGCCTGAACACTGAAGCTTTCTTT

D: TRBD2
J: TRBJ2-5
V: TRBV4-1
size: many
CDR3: CASSPSSGRARVETQYF
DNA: TGCGCCAGCAGCCCGTCTAGCGGGAGGGCCAGAGTGGAGACCCAGTACTTC

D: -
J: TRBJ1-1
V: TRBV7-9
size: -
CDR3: CASSFGPSDRGEAFF
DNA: TGTGCCAGCAGCTTTGGCCCCTCCGACAGAGGTGAAGCTTTCTTT

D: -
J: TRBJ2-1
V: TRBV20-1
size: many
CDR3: CSARDLLASYNEQFF
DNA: TGCAGTGCTAGAGATCTGCTGGCCTCCTACAATGAGCAGTTCTTC

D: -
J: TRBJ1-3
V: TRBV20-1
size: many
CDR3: CSAVGSNSGNTIYF
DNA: TGCAGTGCTGTCGGATCCAACTCTGGAAACACCATATATTTT

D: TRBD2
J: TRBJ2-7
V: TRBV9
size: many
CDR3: CAGSPGTSFSFEQYF
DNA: TGTGCCGGCAGCCCCGGGACTAGCTTCAGTTTCGAGCAGTACTTC

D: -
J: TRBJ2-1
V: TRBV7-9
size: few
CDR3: CASSLVSSTRSGSSYNEQFF
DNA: TGTGCCAGCAGCTTAGTTAGTTCGACAAGGTCGGGGAGCTCCTACAATGAGCAGTTCTTC

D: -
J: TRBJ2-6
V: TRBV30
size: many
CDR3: CACLSGANVLTF
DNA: TGTGCCTGTCTCTCTGGGGCCAACGTCCTGACTTTC

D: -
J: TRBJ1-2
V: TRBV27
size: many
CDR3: CASSLSVSRAYYGYTF
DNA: TGTGCCAGCAGTTTATCGGTTAGCAGAGCCTACTATGGCTACACCTTC

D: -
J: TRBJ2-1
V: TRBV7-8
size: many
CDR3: CASSGAGITYNEQFF
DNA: TGTGCCAGCAGCGGGGCAGGGATAACCTACAATGAGCAGTTCTTC

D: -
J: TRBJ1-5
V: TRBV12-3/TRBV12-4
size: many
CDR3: CASSPSGYRNQPQHF
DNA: TGTGCCAGCAGTCCCTCAGGGTATCGCAATCAGCCCCAGCATTTT

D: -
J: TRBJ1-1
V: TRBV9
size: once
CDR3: CASSPFGTEAFF
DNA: TGTGCCAGCAGCCCCTTTGGCACTGAAGCTTTCTTT